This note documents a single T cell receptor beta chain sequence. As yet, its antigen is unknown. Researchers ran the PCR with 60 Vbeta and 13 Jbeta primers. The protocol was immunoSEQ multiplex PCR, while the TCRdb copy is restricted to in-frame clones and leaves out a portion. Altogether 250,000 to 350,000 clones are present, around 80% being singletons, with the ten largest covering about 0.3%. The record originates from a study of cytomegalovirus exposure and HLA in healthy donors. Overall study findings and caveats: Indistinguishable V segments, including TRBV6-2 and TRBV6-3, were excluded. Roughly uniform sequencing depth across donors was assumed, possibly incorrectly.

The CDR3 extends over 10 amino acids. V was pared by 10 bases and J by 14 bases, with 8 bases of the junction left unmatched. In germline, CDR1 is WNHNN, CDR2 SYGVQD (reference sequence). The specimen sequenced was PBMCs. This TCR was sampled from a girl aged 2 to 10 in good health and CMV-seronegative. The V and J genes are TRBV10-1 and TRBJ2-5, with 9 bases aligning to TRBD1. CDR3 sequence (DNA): TGCGCCACCCCCGGGACAGGGTACTACTTC. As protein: CATPGTGYYF.